The next 11 T cell receptor beta chains were all read from a single sample in a study of T-cell memory formation after mild COVID-19. One entry per CDR3 protein, called by TCRdb with MiXCR from the 5' RACE reads. The data contain about 90,000 distinct CDR3 sequences, 13% of them singletons. The sample comprised PBMCs or a T cell subset sorted from them (not recorded which). These TCRs come from an adult woman who had mild COVID-19 (a few samples of this study predate the infection). Cell type and time point are not known.

This clonotype appeared a few times. This chain links TRBV4-1 with TRBJ1-6; TRBD1 matches at 10 bases. The V and J ends lost 0 bases and 10 bases, in that order; junction bases with no gene match: 6. Germline CDR1 is MGHRA and CDR2 is YSYEKL. The CDR3 is 16 amino acids. The DNA of the CDR3 is TGCGCCAGCAGCCAAGAAGTGGGACAGGGGTACTCACCCCTCCACTTT. It specifies CASSQEVGQGYSPLHF.

This chain connects TRBV24-1 to TRBJ2-7; unclear D gene. Per the germline V gene, CDR1 is KGHDR and CDR2 is SFDVKD. The CDR3 consists of 12 residues. V was cut by 3 bases and J by 0 bases, with 2 bases left in between. The CDR3 here is CATSDTSYEQYF. The CDR3, as DNA: TGTGCCACCAGTGATACCTCCTACGAGCAGTACTTC.

This clonotype appeared a few times. The chain links TRBV3-1 to TRBJ1-2; unclear D gene. The V end lost 0 bases, the J end lost 4 bases, and 9 bases lay between the germline ends. Germline assignment: CDR1 LGHDT and CDR2 YNNKEL (reference sequence). This CDR3 spans 14 amino acids. CDR3 bases: TGTGCCAGCAGCCAAGATTGGTTGGCCTATGGCTACACCTTC. This gives the protein CASSQDWLAYGYTF. Using reference TRBV3-1 and TRBJ1-2 for the parts outside the CDR3, the full variable domain is DTAVSQTPKYLVTQMGNDKSIKCEQNLGHDTMYWYKQDSKKFLKIMFSYNNKELIINETVPNRFSPKSPDKAHLNLHINSLELGDSAVYFCASSQDWLAYGYTFGSGTRLTVV.

This clonotype was seen more than once but under ten times. The chain couples TRBV23-1 to TRBJ1-1; D is ambiguous. TRBV23-1 is identified as an open reading frame with a role that is uncertain. CDR3 length: 15 residues. The V and J ends lost 11 bases and 1 base respectively, with 20 bases between them. CDR3 in DNA: TGCGCCGCATACAGCGCCTTCGGTGAGAACACTGAAGCTTTCTTT. Protein product: CAAYSAFGENTEAFF.

This clonotype was found many times. The rearrangement uses TRBV7-2 and TRBJ2-1; 9 nucleotides align to TRBD2. V gave up 5 bases and J gave up 10 bases; unmatched junction bases: 12. The CDR3 consists of 15 residues. The germline gives CDR1 SGHTA, CDR2 FQGNSA. CDR3 region: CASSPWTSAAEEQFF. CDR3 coding DNA: TGTGCCAGCAGCCCGTGGACTAGCGCCGCAGAGGAGCAGTTCTTC.

This clonotype was counted only a few times. The V call is TRBV29-1, the J call TRBJ1-2; weak D call: TRBD1 (6 bases). V was pared by 3 bases and J by 4 bases, with 12 bases between. Germline V gene data show CDR1 as SQVTM and CDR2 as ANQGSEA. The CDR3 contains 13 residues. CDR3 nucleotides: TGCAGCGTTGAGGGGGGCGCCCCCTATGGCTACACCTTC. This codes for CSVEGGAPYGYTF.

The chain joins TRBV2 to TRBJ1-2; D unresolved. The CDR3 totals 11 residues. Germline values: CDR1 SNHLY, CDR2 FYNNEI. V gave up 8 bases and J gave up 3 bases, with 7 bases separating them. The DNA for the CDR3 is TGTGCCAGCCTTCTCCACTATGGCTACACCTTC. This gives the protein CASLLHYGYTF.

This clonotype was seen many times. The CDR3 sequence is CASSQEAQLQETQYF. CDR3 nucleotides: TGTGCCAGCAGCCAAGAGGCACAGTTGCAAGAGACCCAGTACTTC. The rearrangement joins TRBV3-1 to TRBJ2-5; no firm D call. Trimming stripped 0 bases from V and 2 bases from J, with 10 bases between. Germline CDR1 and CDR2: LGHDT and YNNKEL (reference sequence). The CDR3 totals 15 residues.

The chain is built from TRBV4-2 and TRBJ1-5; 9 bases agree with TRBD1. Germline V gene data show CDR1 as LGHNA and CDR2 as YNFKEQ. This CDR3 comprises 17 residues. The ends lost 0 bases at V and 7 bases at J; junction bases unmatched: 10. CDR3 nucleotides: TGTGCCAGCAGCCAAGATATCGGGACAGGGCTATGGCAGCCCCAGCATTTT. It yields the protein CASSQDIGTGLWQPQHF.

The sample holds a few counts of this clonotype. This chain uses TRBV7-8 with TRBJ1-1; 8 nucleotides match TRBD1. Germline trimming cut 5 bases from V and 3 bases from J; bases unmatched to any gene: 8. The germline V gene encodes CDR1 SGHVS and CDR2 FQNEAQ. CDR3 length: 15 residues. The CDR3, as DNA: TGTGCCAGCAGCCTAGGGAACAGGGGGGACACTGAAGCTTTCTTT. Translating gives CASSLGNRGDTEAFF.

This clonotype was picked up a small number of times. V is TRBV9 and J is TRBJ2-3; 9 nucleotides match TRBD2. The CDR3 runs to 16 residues. V shed 4 bases, J shed 5 bases, and the junction held 11 bases outside the gene matches. The germline CDR1 and CDR2 sequences are SGDLS and YYNGEE. The CDR3 reads CASSRTGGGAKDTQYF. CDR3 sequence (DNA): TGTGCCAGCAGCCGTACTGGCGGGGGGGCGAAAGATACGCAGTATTTT.